A single sample is the source of the 26 T cell receptor beta chains below, sequenced in a study of radiotherapy plus CTLA-4 blockade in lung cancer. Profiling relied on immunoSEQ multiplex PCR, and the TCRdb table lists in-frame clones only, not all of them. The repertoire consists of about 95,000 clones, with 82% occurring once and the leading ten covering roughly 3.5%. This sample comprised peripheral blood, obtained from a patient treated with radiotherapy plus ipilimumab. The source is a human donor with non-small cell lung cancer who had a partial response to radiotherapy plus ipilimumab.

V gene TRBV18 combines with J gene TRBJ2-3, with 7 bases identical to TRBD1. This CDR3 has 14 residues. CDR1 and CDR2 (germline): KGHSH, LQKENI. Unmatched junction bases numbered 7, after V lost 4 bases and J lost 6 bases. The chain's CDR3 is CASSRNRGEDTQYF. The CDR3 DNA is TGTGCCAGCTCACGAAACAGGGGCGAGGATACGCAGTATTTT.

The gene calls are TRBV11-3 and TRBJ2-2, with TRBD1 matching over 7 bases. This CDR3 has 16 amino acids. V shed 5 bases, J shed 1 base, and the junction held 7 bases outside the gene matches. Germline CDR1 and CDR2: SGHNT and YENEEA. This CDR3 is CASSAPGQRNTGELFF. CDR3 DNA: TGTGCCAGCAGCGCTCCGGGACAGAGGAACACCGGGGAGCTGTTTTTT.

The chain recombines TRBV28 with TRBJ1-5; 7 nucleotides align to TRBD1. Germline-derived CDR1 and CDR2 are MDHEN and SYDVKM. This CDR3 has 16 amino acids. With V trimmed by 5 bases and J by 3 bases, 10 bases remained unmatched. CDR3: CASSLERGLINQPQHF. The CDR3 DNA follows: TGTGCCAGCAGTCTAGAGAGGGGGCTCATCAATCAGCCCCAGCATTTT.

CDR3 DNA: TGTGCCAGCAGCGCTACGGACAGGGTGGGGACTGAAGCTTTCTTT. Translation: CASSATDRVGTEAFF. This chain joins TRBV2 and TRBJ1-1; 8 positions match TRBD1. Germline lookup yields CDR1 SNHLY and CDR2 FYNNEI. The CDR3 has 15 amino acids. Trimming removed 6 bases from V and 5 bases from J; junction bases left unmatched: 11.

The chain is built from TRBV10-3 and TRBJ2-1, with 10 bases fitting TRBD2. The CDR3 extends over 17 amino acids. The junction had 10 bases not matched to a gene; V was cut back by 3 bases and J by 5 bases. Per germline, CDR1 ENHRY and CDR2 SYGVKD. The CDR3 reads CAISDPWTSGDNNEQFF. CDR3 in DNA: TGTGCCATCAGTGACCCGTGGACTAGCGGAGACAACAATGAGCAGTTCTTC.

The rearrangement uses TRBV6-1 and TRBJ2-7, with D possibly TRBD2 on 7 matching bases. V lost 7 bases and J 2 bases, leaving 18 bases between the germline ends. The CDR3 spans 15 residues. The germline CDR1 and CDR2 sequences are MNHNS and SASEGT. In DNA, the CDR3 is TGTGCCAGCACCGACCAAGGGGGGACTACCTACGAGCAGTACTTC. Amino acids: CASTDQGGTTYEQYF.

The V gene is TRBV28, the J gene TRBJ1-5; D is ambiguous. The CDR3 totals 13 residues. V dropped 7 bases and J dropped 2 bases, with 9 bases sitting between them. Germline V lookup: CDR1 MDHEN, CDR2 SYDVKM. The CDR3 DNA is TGTGCCAGCAACGAGATAGGCAATCAGCCCCAGCATTTT. This sequence encodes CASNEIGNQPQHF.

The chain employs TRBV5-1 and TRBJ2-2, with a weak D call TRBD2 (5 bases). Germline V gene lookup returns CDR1 SGHRS and CDR2 YFSETQ. The CDR3 consists of 13 residues. The V gene lost 3 bases and the J gene lost 9 bases, with 12 bases spanning the gap. Here the CDR3 reads CASSWALGRELFF. As DNA, the CDR3 is TGCGCCAGCAGCTGGGCACTAGGCCGGGAGCTGTTTTTT.

The J gene is TRBJ1-5, the V gene TRBV27; 10 nucleotides align to TRBD1. The J segment lost 1 base and the V segment lost 6 bases, leaving 9 bases of the junction unmatched. Germline assignment: CDR1 MNHEY and CDR2 SMNVEV (reference sequence). The CDR3 runs to 17 residues. The CDR3 DNA reads as TGTGCCAGCAGGGCTTGGACAGGGGGTCGGAGCAATCAGCCCCAGCATTTT. It is translated as CASRAWTGGRSNQPQHF.

This clone was detected only a few times. This chain joins TRBV11-2 and TRBJ2-5; TRBD1 matches 9 bases. Germline V gives CDR1 SGHAT, CDR2 FQNNGV. The J segment lost 5 bases and the V segment lost 4 bases, leaving 8 bases of the junction unmatched. This CDR3 has 15 residues. The CDR3 region is CASSSGQGRMETQYF. The CDR3 nucleotides read TGTGCCAGCAGCTCGGGACAGGGTCGTATGGAGACCCAGTACTTC.

This clone was recorded only once. This CDR3 reads CASSPDFSRSYEQYF. In nucleotides, the CDR3 is TGTGCCAGCAGTCCAGACTTCTCCCGCTCCTACGAGCAGTACTTC. This rearrangement joins TRBV6-5 to TRBJ2-7; D is unresolved. Trimming cost V 5 bases and J 0 bases, with 14 bases left between them. The CDR3 has 15 amino acids. Germline lookup yields CDR1 MNHEY and CDR2 SVGAGI.

This clone was seen more than once but under ten times. CDR3: CASSLAGTSVREQYF. The CDR3 region has the DNA TGCGCCAGCAGCTTGGCCGGGACATCAGTTCGGGAGCAGTACTTC. The chain joins TRBV5-1 to TRBJ2-7; D possibly corresponds to TRBD1 (6 bases). Per the germline V gene, CDR1 is SGHRS and CDR2 is YFSETQ. The CDR3 spans 15 residues. V lost 0 bases to trimming and J lost 7 bases, with 17 bases between them.

The V and J genes are TRBV30 and TRBJ2-1, with 10 bases fitting TRBD2. Per the germline V gene, CDR1 is GTSNPN and CDR2 is SVGIG (reference sequence). The V and J ends lost 0 bases and 7 bases, in that order; junction bases with no gene match: 6. The CDR3 has 15 residues. CDR3 DNA: TGTGCCTGGAGTGTTGGGCTAGCGGGGGATAATGAGCAGTTCTTC. This codes for CAWSVGLAGDNEQFF.

V is TRBV10-3 and J is TRBJ2-7; TRBD1 matches at 9 bases. V was clipped by 10 bases and J by 4 bases; unmatched bases: 17. This CDR3 region has 16 residues. CDR1 is ENHRY, CDR2 SYGVKD, per germline. Written as DNA, the CDR3 is TGTGCCACCTTCACCGAATCGGGACAGGGTATATACGAGCAGTACTTC. The encoded protein is CATFTESGQGIYEQYF.

This sequence joins TRBV18 and TRBJ2-7, with a weak D call TRBD2 (5 bases). V dropped 2 bases and J dropped 7 bases, with 15 bases sitting between them. Germline V gene data show CDR1 as KGHSH and CDR2 as LQKENI. The CDR3 has 14 amino acids. The CDR3 reads CASSPERQSREQYF. In nucleotides, the CDR3 is TGTGCCAGCTCACCAGAGCGGCAGTCGAGGGAGCAGTACTTC.

J is TRBJ2-5 and V is TRBV5-1; TRBD2 aligns across 9 bases. The J segment lost 0 bases and the V segment lost 3 bases, leaving 3 bases of the junction unmatched. The CDR3 is 15 amino acids. Looked up from germline, CDR1 is SGHRS and CDR2 is YFSETQ. CDR3 loop: CASSSPSGDQETQYF. The CDR3 DNA reads as TGCGCCAGCAGCTCGCCTAGCGGGGACCAAGAGACCCAGTACTTC.

The V call is TRBV5-1, the J call TRBJ2-3, with 9 bases that match TRBD2. Per the germline V gene, CDR1 is SGHRS and CDR2 is YFSETQ. This CDR3 has 16 amino acids. The junction had 5 bases not matched to a gene; V was cut back by 0 bases and J by 3 bases. The CDR3 DNA reads TGCGCCAGCAGCTTGGACCCGCGGGAGGGGACAGATACGCAGTATTTT. Translation: CASSLDPREGTDTQYF.

The chain uses TRBV28 and TRBJ2-5; TRBD2 matches at 9 bases. Germline V CDR1 and CDR2: MDHEN, SYDVKM. CDR3 length equals 16 residues. V lost 2 bases and J lost 3; bases outside the gene matches: 7. The DNA for the CDR3 is TGTGCCAGCAGTTTAGCAGGGGCGGGAGGGAAAGAGACCCAGTACTTC. Translation: CASSLAGAGGKETQYF.

This clone was seen just once. This chain joins TRBV28 and TRBJ2-6; 7 nucleotides agree with TRBD1. Germline loops: CDR1 MDHEN, CDR2 SYDVKM. J was trimmed by 1 base and V by 6 bases; bases with no gene match: 3. The CDR3 totals 15 residues. The DNA for the CDR3 is TGTGCCAGCAGGCGACAGGGATCTGGGGCCAACGTCCTGACTTTC. It translates to CASRRQGSGANVLTF.

The genes are TRBV21-1 and TRBJ1-5; the DNA was not used to check the table's D call, TRBD1. TRBV21-1 is an annotated pseudogene. This CDR3 spans 15 amino acids. CDR3 protein: CASSKGTGVVEPQHF. The CDR3 bases are TGTGCCAGCAGTAAAGGAACAGGGGTCGTAGAGCCCCAGCATTTT.

The chain couples TRBV5-1 to TRBJ2-7; TRBD2 matches at 11 bases. The CDR3 has 16 residues. Trimming at V came to 5 bases and at J to 4 bases, leaving 11 bases not matched to a gene. Per germline, CDR1 SGHRS and CDR2 YFSETQ. CDR3 sequence (DNA): TGCGCCAGCAGTCTAGCGGGAGGCCCTACCACGTACGAGCAGTACTTC. Protein: CASSLAGGPTTYEQYF.

The gene calls are TRBV7-9 and TRBJ1-1; 8 bases are shared with TRBD1. J lost 6 bases, V lost 5 bases, and 11 bases had no gene match. The CDR3 runs to 15 residues. The germline gives CDR1 SEHNR, CDR2 FQNEAQ (reference sequence). For the CDR3, the DNA is TGTGCCAGCAGCGTTAGGTCCAGGGGGCGCGCTGAAGCTTTCTTT. It specifies CASSVRSRGRAEAFF.

This chain uses TRBV19 with TRBJ2-5, with D possibly being TRBD2 (7 bases). Germline values: CDR1 LNHDA, CDR2 SQIVND (reference sequence). Trimming took 4 bases from V and 4 from J, leaving 25 bases between them. The CDR3 is made up of 18 amino acids. As DNA, the CDR3 is TGTGCCAGTAGTAAGCGAGCTTTAGGGGGGAGGGATTCAGAGACCCAGTACTTC. It yields the protein CASSKRALGGRDSETQYF. Full variable domain (rest looked up from reference TRBV19 and TRBJ2-5): DGGITQSPKYLFRKEGQNVTLSCEQNLNHDAMYWYRQDPGQGLRLIYYSQIVNDFQKGDIAEGYSVSREKKESFPLTVTSAQKNPTAFYLCASSKRALGGRDSETQYFGPGTRLLVL.

This clone was counted a few times. The chain has TRBV11-2 and TRBJ2-1, with D tentatively TRBD1 (6 bases). V gave up 0 bases and J gave up 2 bases, with 8 bases separating them. The CDR3 loop spans 15 amino acids. Germline CDR1 is SGHAT and CDR2 is FQNNGV. The CDR3 DNA reads as TGTGCCAGCAGCTTAGAGGGACAAGCCTACAATGAGCAGTTCTTC. It translates to CASSLEGQAYNEQFF.

This chain links TRBV29-1 with TRBJ1-2; weak D call: TRBD1 (6 bases). The CDR3 contains 15 residues. Germline CDR1 SQVTM, CDR2 ANQGSEA. The V end lost 6 bases, the J end lost 2 bases, and 19 bases lay between the germline ends. This chain's CDR3 is CSVIPGAEFNYGYTF. The CDR3 DNA is TGCAGCGTGATTCCAGGGGCGGAGTTCAACTATGGCTACACCTTC.

This rearrangement joins TRBV11-2 to TRBJ2-1, with D possibly TRBD2 on 6 matching bases. This CDR3 has 12 residues. Trimming cost V 1 base and J 8 bases, with 6 bases left between them. Germline lookup yields CDR1 SGHAT and CDR2 FQNNGV. CDR3 protein: CASSLVADEQFF. As DNA, the CDR3 is TGTGCCAGCAGCTTAGTAGCGGATGAGCAGTTCTTC.